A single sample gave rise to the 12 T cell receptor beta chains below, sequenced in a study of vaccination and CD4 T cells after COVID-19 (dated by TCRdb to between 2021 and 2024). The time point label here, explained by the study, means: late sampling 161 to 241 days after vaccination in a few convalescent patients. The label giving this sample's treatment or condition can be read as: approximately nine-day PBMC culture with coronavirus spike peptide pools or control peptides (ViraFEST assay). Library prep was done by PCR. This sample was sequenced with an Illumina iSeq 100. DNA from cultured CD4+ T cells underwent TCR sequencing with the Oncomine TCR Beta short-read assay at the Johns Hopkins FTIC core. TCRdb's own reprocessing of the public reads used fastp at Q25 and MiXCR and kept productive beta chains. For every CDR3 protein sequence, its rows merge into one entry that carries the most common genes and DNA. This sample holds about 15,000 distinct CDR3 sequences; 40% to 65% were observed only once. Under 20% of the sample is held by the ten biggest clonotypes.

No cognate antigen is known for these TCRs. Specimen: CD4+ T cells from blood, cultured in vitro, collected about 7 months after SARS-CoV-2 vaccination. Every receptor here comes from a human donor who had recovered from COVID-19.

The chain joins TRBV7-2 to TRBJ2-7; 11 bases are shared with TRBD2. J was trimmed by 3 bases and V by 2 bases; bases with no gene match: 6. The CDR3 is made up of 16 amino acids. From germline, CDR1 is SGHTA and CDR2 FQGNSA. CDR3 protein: CASSLLAGGPYYEQYF. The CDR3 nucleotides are TGTGCCAGCAGCTTATTAGCGGGAGGGCCCTACTACGAGCAGTACTTC. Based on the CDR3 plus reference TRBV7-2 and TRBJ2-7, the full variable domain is GAGVSQSPSNKVTEKGKDVELRCDPISGHTALYWYRQSLGQGLEFLIYFQGNSAPDKSGLPSDRFSAERTGGSVSTLTIQRTQQEDSAVYLCASSLLAGGPYYEQYFGPGTRLTVT.

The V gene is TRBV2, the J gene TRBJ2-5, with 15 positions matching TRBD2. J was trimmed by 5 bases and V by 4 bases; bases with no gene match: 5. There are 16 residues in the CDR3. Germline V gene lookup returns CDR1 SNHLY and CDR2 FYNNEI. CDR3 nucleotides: TGTGCCAGCAGTGGGACTAGCGGGGGGGCCGGCGAGACCCAGTACTTC. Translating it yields CASSGTSGGAGETQYF.

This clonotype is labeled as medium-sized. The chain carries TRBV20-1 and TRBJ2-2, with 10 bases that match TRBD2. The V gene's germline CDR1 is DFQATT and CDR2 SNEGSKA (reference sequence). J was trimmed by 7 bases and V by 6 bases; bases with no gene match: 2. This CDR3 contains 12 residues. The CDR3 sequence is CSAGLAHGELFF. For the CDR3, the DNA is TGCAGTGCGGGACTAGCGCACGGGGAGCTGTTTTTT.

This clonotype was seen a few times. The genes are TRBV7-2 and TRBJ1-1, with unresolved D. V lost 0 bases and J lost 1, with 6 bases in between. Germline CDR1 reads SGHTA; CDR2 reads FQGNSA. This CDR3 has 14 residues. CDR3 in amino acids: CASSLALQNTEAFF. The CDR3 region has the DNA TGTGCCAGCAGCTTAGCGCTGCAGAACACTGAAGCTTTCTTT.

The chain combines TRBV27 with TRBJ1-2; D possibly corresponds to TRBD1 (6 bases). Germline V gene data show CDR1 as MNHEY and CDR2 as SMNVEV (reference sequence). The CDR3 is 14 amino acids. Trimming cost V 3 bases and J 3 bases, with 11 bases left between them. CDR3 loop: CASSLRGAHYGYTF. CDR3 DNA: TGTGCCAGCAGTTTGCGGGGGGCTCACTATGGCTACACCTTC.

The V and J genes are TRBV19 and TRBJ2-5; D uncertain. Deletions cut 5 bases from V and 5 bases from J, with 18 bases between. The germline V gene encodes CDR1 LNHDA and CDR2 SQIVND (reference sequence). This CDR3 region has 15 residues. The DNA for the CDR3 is TGTGCCAGTAGTTCAACAAGCTACGCCCGGGAGACCCAGTACTTC. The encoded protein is CASSSTSYARETQYF.

For the CDR3, the DNA is TGTGCCAGCAGTTTAACCGTGAACACTGAAGCTTTCTTT. It codes for CASSLTVNTEAFF. The chain carries TRBV27 and TRBJ1-1; D unresolved. The germline V gene has CDR1 MNHEY and CDR2 SMNVEV (reference sequence). Trimming removed 2 bases from V and 0 bases from J, with 4 bases in between. The CDR3 length is 13 residues.

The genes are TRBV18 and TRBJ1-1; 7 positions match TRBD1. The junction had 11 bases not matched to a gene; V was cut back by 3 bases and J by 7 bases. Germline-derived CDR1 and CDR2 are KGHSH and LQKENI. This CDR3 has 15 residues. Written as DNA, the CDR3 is TGTGCCAGCTCACCCAATAATGACAGGGAGGGTGAAGCTTTCTTT. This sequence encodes CASSPNNDREGEAFF.

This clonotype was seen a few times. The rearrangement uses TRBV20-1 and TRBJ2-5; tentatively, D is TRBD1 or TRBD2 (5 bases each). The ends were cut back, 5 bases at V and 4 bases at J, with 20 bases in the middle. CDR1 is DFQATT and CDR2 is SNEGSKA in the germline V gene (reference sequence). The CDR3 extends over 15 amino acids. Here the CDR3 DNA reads TGCAGTGCTTGGAACCCGGGGCCGGGGCTAGAGACCCAGTACTTC. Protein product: CSAWNPGPGLETQYF.

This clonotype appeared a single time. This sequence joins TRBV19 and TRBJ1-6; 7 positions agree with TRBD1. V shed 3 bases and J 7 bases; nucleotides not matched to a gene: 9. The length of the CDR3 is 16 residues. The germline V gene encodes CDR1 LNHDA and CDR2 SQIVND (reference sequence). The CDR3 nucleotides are TGTGCCAGTAGTATCGGCCCAGGGGGTTCGAATTCACCCCTCCACTTT. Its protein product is CASSIGPGGSNSPLHF.

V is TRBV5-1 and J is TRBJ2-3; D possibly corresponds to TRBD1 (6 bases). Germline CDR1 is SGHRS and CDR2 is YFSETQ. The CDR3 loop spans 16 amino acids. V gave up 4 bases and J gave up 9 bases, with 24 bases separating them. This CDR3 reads CASSLDPGTPIETQYF. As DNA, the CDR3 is TGCGCCAGCAGCCTAGATCCCGGGACACCCATCGAGACGCAGTATTTT.

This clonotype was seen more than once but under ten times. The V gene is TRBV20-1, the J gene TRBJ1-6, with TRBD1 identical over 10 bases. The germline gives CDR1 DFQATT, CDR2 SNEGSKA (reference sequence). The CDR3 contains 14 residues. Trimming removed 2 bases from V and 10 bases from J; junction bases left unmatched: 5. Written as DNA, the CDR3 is TGCAGTGCTAGACCCGGGACAGGGGAATCACCCCTCCACTTT. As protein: CSARPGTGESPLHF.